The 7 T cell receptor beta chains below come from one sample, sequenced in a study of CD8 T cells in Susac syndrome. Reverse transcription used about 0.45 to 1 ug RNA and random hexamers. From the immunoSEQ multiplex PCR reads, TCRdb called clonotypes with MiXCR, one entry per CDR3 protein. The sample holds 250,000 to 300,000 distinct CDR3 sequences, approximately 85% seen once. The sequencing input was CD8+ T cells from PBMCs. Receptor source: a human donor with multiple sclerosis.

This rearrangement joins TRBV3-1 to TRBJ2-4; possibly TRBD2 for D (6 bases). The CDR3 sequence is 16 residues long. Trimming shortened V by 1 base and J by 11 bases, and 21 bases separated the two germline ends. Germline CDR1 LGHDT, CDR2 YNNKEL (reference sequence). CDR3 protein: CASSQGERLVEALQYF. DNA of the CDR3: TGTGCCAGCAGCCAAGGAGAGAGACTAGTGGAGGCTCTTCAGTACTTC.

This sequence joins TRBV28 and TRBJ2-2; D call uncertain. The CDR3 loop spans 18 amino acids. In germline, CDR1 is MDHEN, CDR2 SYDVKM. V lost 10 bases and J lost 0, with 24 bases in between. The DNA of the CDR3 is TGTGCCACCCCCTGTGGTAGAGTTGACATTCCGAACACCGGGGAGCTGTTTTTT. It translates to CATPCGRVDIPNTGELFF.

The chain has TRBV18 and TRBJ2-7; 12 nucleotides line up with TRBD1. The germline CDR1 and CDR2 sequences are KGHSH and LQKENI. The CDR3 runs 16 residues. The trim removed 8 bases at V and 4 bases at J, leaving 12 bases unmatched. CDR3 DNA: TGTGCCAGCGTAAGGACCCTGGGACAGGGGGCTTACGAGCAGTACTTC. This codes for CASVRTLGQGAYEQYF.

This clonotype appeared a single time. The V gene is TRBV2, the J gene TRBJ2-1; D is unclear. With 2 bases removed from V and 0 bases from J, the gap between germline ends came to 8 bases. The CDR3 is 15 residues long. Germline V lookup: CDR1 SNHLY, CDR2 FYNNEI. The chain's CDR3 is CASSERRSSYNEQFF. The CDR3 DNA is TGTGCCAGCAGTGAACGGCGAAGCTCCTACAATGAGCAGTTCTTC.

The V and J genes are TRBV29-1 and TRBJ2-4; D possibly uses TRBD1 or TRBD2 (6 bases each). V was pared by 1 base and J by 7 bases, with 17 bases between. Germline CDR1 and CDR2: SQVTM and ANQGSEA. The CDR3 has 15 residues. For the CDR3, the DNA is TGCAGCGTTGAAGGTATAGGGGGGAGAGGGAACATTCAGTACTTC. Translated: CSVEGIGGRGNIQYF.

The CDR3 DNA reads as TGTGCCAGCACCTTTGGAGGAGATGGCTACACCTTC. Protein: CASTFGGDGYTF. The rearrangement joins TRBV12-3 or TRBV12-4 to TRBJ1-2; no clear D gene. The CDR3 runs to 12 residues. The V end was cut by 7 bases, the J end by 6 bases, with 12 bases between.

The chain joins TRBV6-5 to TRBJ2-3; TRBD1 agrees at 9 bases. V shed 5 bases, J shed 4 bases, and the junction held 10 bases outside the gene matches. The CDR3 runs to 16 residues. Germline CDR1 reads MNHEY; CDR2 reads SVGAGI. The CDR3 region has the DNA TGTGCCAGCAGTCACAGGGGGCCGGAAACCCCAGATACGCAGTATTTT. Residues: CASSHRGPETPDTQYF.